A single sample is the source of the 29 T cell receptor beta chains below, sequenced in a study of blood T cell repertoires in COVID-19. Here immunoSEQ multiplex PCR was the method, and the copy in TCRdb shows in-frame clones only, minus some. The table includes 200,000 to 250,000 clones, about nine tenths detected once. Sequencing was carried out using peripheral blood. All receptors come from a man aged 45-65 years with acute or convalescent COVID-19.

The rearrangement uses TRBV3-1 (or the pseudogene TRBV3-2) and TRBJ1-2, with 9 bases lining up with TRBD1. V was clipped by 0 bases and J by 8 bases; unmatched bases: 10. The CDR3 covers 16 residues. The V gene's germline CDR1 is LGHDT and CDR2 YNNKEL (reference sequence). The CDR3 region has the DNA TGTGCCAGCAGCCAAGAGCCGGGACAGGGAGGATTAGGCTACACCTTC. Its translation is CASSQEPGQGGLGYTF.

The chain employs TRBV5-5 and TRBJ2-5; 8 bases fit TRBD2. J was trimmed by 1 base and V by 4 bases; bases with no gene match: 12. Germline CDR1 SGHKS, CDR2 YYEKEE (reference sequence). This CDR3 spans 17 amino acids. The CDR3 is CASSAPSGGAFQETQYF. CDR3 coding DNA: TGTGCCAGCAGCGCCCCCTCCGGGGGGGCTTTCCAAGAGACCCAGTACTTC.

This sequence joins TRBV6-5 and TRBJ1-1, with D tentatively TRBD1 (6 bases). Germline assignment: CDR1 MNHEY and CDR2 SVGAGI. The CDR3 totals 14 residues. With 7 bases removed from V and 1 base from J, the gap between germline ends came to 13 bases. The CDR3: CASTVDRKNTEAFF. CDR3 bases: TGTGCCAGCACCGTCGACAGGAAGAACACTGAAGCTTTCTTT.

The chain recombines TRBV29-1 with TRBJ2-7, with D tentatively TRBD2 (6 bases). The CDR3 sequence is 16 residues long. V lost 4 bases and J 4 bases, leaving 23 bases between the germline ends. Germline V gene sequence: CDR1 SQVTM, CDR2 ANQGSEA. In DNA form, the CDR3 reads TGCAGCGTTGGTAGGCCCACCACGGGACTTTCTTACGAGCAGTACTTC. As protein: CSVGRPTTGLSYEQYF.

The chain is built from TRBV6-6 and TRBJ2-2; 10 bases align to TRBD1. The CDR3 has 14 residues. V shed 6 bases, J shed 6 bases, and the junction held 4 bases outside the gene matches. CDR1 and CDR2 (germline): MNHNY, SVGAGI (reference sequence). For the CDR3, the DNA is TGTGCCAGCAGAAGACAGGGGGCATCCGGGGAGCTGTTTTTT. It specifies CASRRQGASGELFF.

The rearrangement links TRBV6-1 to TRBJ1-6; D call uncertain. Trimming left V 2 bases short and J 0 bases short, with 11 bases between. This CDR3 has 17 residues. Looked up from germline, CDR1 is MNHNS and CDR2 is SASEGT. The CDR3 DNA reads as TGTGCCAGCAGTGAATGGGGAGTCAGCTCCTATAATTCACCCCTCCACTTT. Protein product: CASSEWGVSSYNSPLHF.

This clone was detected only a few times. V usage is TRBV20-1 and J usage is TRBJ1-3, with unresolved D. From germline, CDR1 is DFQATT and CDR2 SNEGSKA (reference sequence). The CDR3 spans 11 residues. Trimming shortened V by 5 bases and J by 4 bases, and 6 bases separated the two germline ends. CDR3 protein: CSAAGGNTIYF. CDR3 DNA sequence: TGCAGTGCTGCGGGCGGAAACACCATATATTTT.

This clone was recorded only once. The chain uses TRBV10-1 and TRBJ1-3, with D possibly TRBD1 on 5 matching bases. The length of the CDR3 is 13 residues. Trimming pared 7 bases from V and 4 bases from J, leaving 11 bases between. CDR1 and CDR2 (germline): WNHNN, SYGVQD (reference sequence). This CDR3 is CASMPGQGNTIYF. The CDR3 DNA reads TGCGCCAGCATGCCAGGACAAGGAAACACCATATATTTT.

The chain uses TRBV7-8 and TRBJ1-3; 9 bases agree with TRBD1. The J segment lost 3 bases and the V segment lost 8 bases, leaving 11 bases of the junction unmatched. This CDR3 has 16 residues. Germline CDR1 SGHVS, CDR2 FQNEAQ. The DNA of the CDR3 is TGTGCCAGCCAGGGGCCTACAGGGGGCCGTGGAAACACCATATATTTT. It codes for CASQGPTGGRGNTIYF.

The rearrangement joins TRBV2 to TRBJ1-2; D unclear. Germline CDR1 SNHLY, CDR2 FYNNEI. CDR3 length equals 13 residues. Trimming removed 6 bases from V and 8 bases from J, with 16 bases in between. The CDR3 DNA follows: TGTGCCAGCAGGACAACGGGATCTGGAGGCTACACCTTC. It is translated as CASRTTGSGGYTF.

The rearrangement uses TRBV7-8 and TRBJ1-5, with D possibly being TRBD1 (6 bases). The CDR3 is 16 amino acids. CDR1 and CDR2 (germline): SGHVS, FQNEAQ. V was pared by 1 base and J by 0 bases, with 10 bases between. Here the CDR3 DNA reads TGTGCCAGCAGCTTAGGGACAGTCCGTAGCAATCAGCCCCAGCATTTT. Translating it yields CASSLGTVRSNQPQHF. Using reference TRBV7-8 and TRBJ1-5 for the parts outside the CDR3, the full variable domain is GAGVSQSPRYKVAKRGQDVALRCDPISGHVSLFWYQQALGQGPEFLTYFQNEAQLDKSGLPSDRFFAERPEGSVSTLKIQRTQQEDSAVYLCASSLGTVRSNQPQHFGDGTRLSIL.

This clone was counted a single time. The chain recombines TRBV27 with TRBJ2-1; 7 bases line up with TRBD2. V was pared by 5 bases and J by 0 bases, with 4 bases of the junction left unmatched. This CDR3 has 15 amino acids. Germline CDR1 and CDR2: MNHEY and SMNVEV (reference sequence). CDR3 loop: CASSSGMSSYNEQFF. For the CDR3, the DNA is TGTGCCAGCAGTAGCGGGATGAGCTCCTACAATGAGCAGTTCTTC.

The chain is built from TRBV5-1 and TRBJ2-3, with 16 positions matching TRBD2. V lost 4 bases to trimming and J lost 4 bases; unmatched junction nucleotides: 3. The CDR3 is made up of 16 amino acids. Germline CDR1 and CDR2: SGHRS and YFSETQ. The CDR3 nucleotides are TGCGCCAGCAGCGCCGGGACTAGCGGGGGGGCAGATACGCAGTATTTT. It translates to CASSAGTSGGADTQYF.

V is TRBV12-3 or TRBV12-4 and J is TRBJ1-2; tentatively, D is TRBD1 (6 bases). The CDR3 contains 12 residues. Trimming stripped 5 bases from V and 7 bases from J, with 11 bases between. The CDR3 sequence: CASSNRVGGYTF. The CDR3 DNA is TGTGCCAGCAGTAACAGGGTAGGTGGCTACACCTTC.

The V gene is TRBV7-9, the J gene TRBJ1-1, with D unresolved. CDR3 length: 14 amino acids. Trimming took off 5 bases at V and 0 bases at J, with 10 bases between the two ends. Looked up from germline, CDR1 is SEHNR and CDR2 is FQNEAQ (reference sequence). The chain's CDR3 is CASSIPRVNTEAFF. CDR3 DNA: TGTGCCAGCAGCATCCCCCGGGTGAACACTGAAGCTTTCTTT.

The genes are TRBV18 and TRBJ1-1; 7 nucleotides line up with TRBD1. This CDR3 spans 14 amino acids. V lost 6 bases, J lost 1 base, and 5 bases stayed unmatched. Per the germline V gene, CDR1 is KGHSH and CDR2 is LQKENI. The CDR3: CASSPGTENTEAFF. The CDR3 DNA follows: TGTGCCAGCTCCCCCGGGACAGAGAACACTGAAGCTTTCTTT.

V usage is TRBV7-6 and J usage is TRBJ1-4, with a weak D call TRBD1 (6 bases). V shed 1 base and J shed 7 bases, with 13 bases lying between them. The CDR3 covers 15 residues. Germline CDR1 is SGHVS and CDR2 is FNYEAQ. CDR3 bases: TGTGCCAGCAGCTTAGAGAACAGGGTTGGTGAAAAACTGTTTTTT. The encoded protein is CASSLENRVGEKLFF.

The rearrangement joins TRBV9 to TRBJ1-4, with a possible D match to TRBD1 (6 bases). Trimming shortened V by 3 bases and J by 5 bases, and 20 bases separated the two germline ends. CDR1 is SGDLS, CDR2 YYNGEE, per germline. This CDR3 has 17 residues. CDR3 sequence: CASSAGTGSLLNEKLFF. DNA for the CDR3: TGTGCCAGCAGCGCGGGCACAGGGAGCTTATTAAATGAAAAACTGTTTTTT.

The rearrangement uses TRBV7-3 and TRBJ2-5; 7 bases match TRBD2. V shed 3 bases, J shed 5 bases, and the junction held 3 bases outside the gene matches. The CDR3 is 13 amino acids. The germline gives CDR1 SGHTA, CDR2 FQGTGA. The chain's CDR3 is CASSFAGEETQYF. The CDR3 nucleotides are TGTGCCAGCAGCTTTGCGGGGGAGGAGACCCAGTACTTC.

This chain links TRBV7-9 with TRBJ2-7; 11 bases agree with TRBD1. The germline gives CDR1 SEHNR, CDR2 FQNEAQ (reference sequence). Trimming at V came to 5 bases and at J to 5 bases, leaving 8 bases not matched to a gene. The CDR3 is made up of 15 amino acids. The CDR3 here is CASSPWGQGVHEQYF. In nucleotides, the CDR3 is TGTGCCAGCAGCCCCTGGGGACAGGGGGTCCACGAGCAGTACTTC. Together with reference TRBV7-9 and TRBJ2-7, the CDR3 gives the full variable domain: DTGVSQNPRHKITKRGQNVTFRCDPISEHNRLYWYRQTLGQGPEFLTYFQNEAQLEKSRLLSDRFSAERPKGSFSTLEIQRTEQGDSAMYLCASSPWGQGVHEQYFGPGTRLTVT.

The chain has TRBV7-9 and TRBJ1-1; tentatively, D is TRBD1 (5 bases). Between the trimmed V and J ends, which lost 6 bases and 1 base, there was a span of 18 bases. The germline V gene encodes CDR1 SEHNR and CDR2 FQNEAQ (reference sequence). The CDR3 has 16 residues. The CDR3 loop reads CASSSSLLQANTEAFF. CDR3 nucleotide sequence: TGTGCCAGCAGTTCTTCCCTCCTACAGGCGAACACTGAAGCTTTCTTT.

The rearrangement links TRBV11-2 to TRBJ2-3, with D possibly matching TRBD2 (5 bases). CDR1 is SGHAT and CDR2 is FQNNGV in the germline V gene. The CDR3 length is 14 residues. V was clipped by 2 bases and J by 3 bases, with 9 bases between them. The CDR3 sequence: CASSLMAGTDTQYF. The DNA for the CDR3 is TGTGCCAGCAGCTTAATGGCGGGTACAGATACGCAGTATTTT.

The CDR3 DNA follows: TGTGCCAGCAGCTTCCGACAGGGCCCCTATGGCTACACCTTC. Translating gives CASSFRQGPYGYTF. This chain links TRBV7-8 with TRBJ1-2; 7 nucleotides agree with TRBD1. Trimming removed 3 bases from V and 4 bases from J; junction bases left unmatched: 5. Germline V gene data show CDR1 as SGHVS and CDR2 as FQNEAQ. The CDR3 totals 14 residues. Variable domain in full (rest from reference TRBV7-8 and TRBJ1-2): GAGVSQSPRYKVAKRGQDVALRCDPISGHVSLFWYQQALGQGPEFLTYFQNEAQLDKSGLPSDRFFAERPEGSVSTLKIQRTQQEDSAVYLCASSFRQGPYGYTFGSGTRLTVV.

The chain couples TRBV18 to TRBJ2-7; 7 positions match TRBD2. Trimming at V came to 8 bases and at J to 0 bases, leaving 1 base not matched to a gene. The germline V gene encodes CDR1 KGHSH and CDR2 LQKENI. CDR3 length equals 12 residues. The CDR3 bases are TGTGCCAGCGGGGGGGGCTCCTACGAGCAGTACTTC. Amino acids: CASGGGSYEQYF.

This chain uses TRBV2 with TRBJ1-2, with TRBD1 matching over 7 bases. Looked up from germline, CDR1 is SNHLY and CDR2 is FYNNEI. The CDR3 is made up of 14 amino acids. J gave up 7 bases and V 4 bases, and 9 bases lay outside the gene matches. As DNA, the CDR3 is TGTGCCAGCAGTGGGACAGGTGGATTACTTGGCTACACCTTC. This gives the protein CASSGTGGLLGYTF.

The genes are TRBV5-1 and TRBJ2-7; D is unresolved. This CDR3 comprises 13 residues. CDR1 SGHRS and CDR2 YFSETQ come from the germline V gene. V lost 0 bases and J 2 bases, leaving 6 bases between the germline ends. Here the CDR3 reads CASSLDGAYEQYF. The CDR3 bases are TGCGCCAGCAGCTTGGACGGTGCCTACGAGCAGTACTTC.

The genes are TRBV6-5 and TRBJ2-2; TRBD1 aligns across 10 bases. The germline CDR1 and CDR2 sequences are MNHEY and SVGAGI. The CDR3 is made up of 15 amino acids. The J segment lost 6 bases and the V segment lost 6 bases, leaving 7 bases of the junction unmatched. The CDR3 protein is CASRPDRGLAGELFF. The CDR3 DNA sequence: TGTGCCAGCAGGCCCGACAGGGGGCTGGCCGGGGAGCTGTTTTTT.

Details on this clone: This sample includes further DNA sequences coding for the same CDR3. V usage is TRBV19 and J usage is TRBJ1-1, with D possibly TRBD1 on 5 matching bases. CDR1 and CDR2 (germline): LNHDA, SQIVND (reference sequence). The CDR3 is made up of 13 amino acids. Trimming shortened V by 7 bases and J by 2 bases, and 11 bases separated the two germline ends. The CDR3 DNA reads TGTGCCAGTACAGGGCAGCTAAACACTGAAGCTTTCTTT. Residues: CASTGQLNTEAFF.

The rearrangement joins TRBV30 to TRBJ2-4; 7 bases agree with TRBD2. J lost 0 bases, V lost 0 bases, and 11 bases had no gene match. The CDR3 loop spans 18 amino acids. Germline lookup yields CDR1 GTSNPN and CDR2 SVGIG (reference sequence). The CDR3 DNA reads TGTGCCTGGAGTGTATGGTCGGGGGGTCCTCTAGCCAAAAACATTCAGTACTTC. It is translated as CAWSVWSGGPLAKNIQYF.